The rows below give T cell receptor beta chains drawn from one sample of a study of cytomegalovirus exposure and HLA in healthy donors. Method: immunoSEQ multiplex PCR; TCRdb's copy keeps in-frame clones and lacks some. The sample consists of tens of thousands of clones, nearly 90% of them appearing once. Sample: PBMCs. The receptors were gathered from a woman aged 18-30 years in good health and CMV-seronegative. The CDR3 runs from the conserved cysteine through the conserved F or W. The D gene is left open where the match is weak.

- | TRBJ2-1 | 15 | TRBV6-1 | CASSEMLAGGNEQFF
- | TRBJ2-7 | 13 | TRBV5-6 | CASSLTGDYEQYF
TRBD1 | TRBJ1-1 | 13 | TRBV6-5 | CASRDRGNTEAFF
- | TRBJ2-7 | 15 | TRBV7-6 | CASAQGLGGSYEQYF
TRBD1 | TRBJ2-7 | 16 | TRBV6-1 | CASSEAGGTGGSEQYF
- | TRBJ1-4 | 15 | TRBV2 | CASSGQGLVGEKLFF
- | TRBJ2-7 | 12 | TRBV7-9 | CASSSQGYEQYF
- | TRBJ1-3 | 16 | TRBV9 | CASSVDSQGSGNTIYF
TRBD2 | TRBJ2-1 | 15 | TRBV7-8 | CASSRNSGRRDEQFF
- | TRBJ1-1 | 16 | TRBV4-2 | CASSQGGGQGNTEAFF
TRBD2 | TRBJ2-3 | 14 | TRBV11-1 | CASSFDRSGRSQYF
TRBD1 | TRBJ1-1 | 14 | TRBV5-1 | CASSPGQPNTEAFF
- | TRBJ2-2 | 21 | TRBV2 | CASRRTPGLADIRASTGELFF
- | TRBJ2-2 | 14 | TRBV19 | CATAVGHNTGELFF
- | TRBJ2-2 | 18 | TRBV11-2 | CASSLRSSGLLNTGELFF
- | TRBJ2-2 | 14 | TRBV6-6 | CASSYSIGAGELFF
TRBD2 | TRBJ2-2 | 17 | TRBV30 | CAWSGEREGGNTGELFF
- | TRBJ2-1 | 15 | TRBV7-9 | CASSPTGLTYNEQFF
TRBD1 | TRBJ1-4 | 16 | TRBV28 | CASSLPLAGGYEKLFF
- | TRBJ2-7 | 16 | TRBV4-1 | CASSQVVGGILYEQYF
- | TRBJ2-1 | 15 | TRBV4-3 | CASSLGGRNYNEQFF
TRBD1 | TRBJ1-2 | 18 | TRBV5-1 | CASSLEPRDRGEDYGYTF
TRBD1 | TRBJ2-5 | 16 | TRBV5-4 | CASSLVRQGYQETQYF
- | TRBJ2-3 | 14 | TRBV30 | CAWSSGFSTDTQYF
- | TRBJ2-2 | 13 | TRBV5-1 | CASSLLVTGELFF
- | TRBJ2-1 | 14 | TRBV4-1 | CASSHLTVTPEQFF
- | TRBJ1-1 | 13 | TRBV29-1 | CSALAFMNTEAFF
TRBD2 | TRBJ2-2 | 17 | TRBV4-3 | CASSQDPAGGNTGELFF
TRBD1 | TRBJ1-5 | 15 | TRBV30 | CAWSASGQGNQPQHF
TRBD1 | TRBJ1-1 | 15 | TRBV2 | CASKGDRTGLSEAFF
TRBD1 | TRBJ2-5 | 16 | TRBV11-2 | CASSPTGQAIQETQYF
- | TRBJ2-1 | 13 | TRBV2 | CASSGGMYNEQFF
- | TRBJ2-6 | 15 | TRBV27 | CASSLSFSGANVLTF
TRBD2 | TRBJ2-1 | 14 | TRBV18 | CASSPPSGVARQFF
- | TRBJ2-3 | 14 | TRBV5-1 | CASSSGGGSDTQYF
- | TRBJ2-1 | 13 | TRBV2 | CASRSGFYNEQFF
- | TRBJ1-5 | 13 | TRBV6-5 | CASSYSWNQPQHF
- | TRBJ2-3 | 15 | TRBV9 | CASKTGAGGTDTQYF
TRBD1 | TRBJ1-2 | 13 | TRBV29-1 | CSAPTGENYGYTF
- | TRBJ2-2 | 16 | TRBV6-4 | CASSYFAGPNTGELFF
- | TRBJ2-1 | 14 | TRBV11-3 | CASSSGAPPVEQFF
TRBD1 | TRBJ1-5 | 16 | TRBV18 | CASSPIPGTGNQPQHF
- | TRBJ2-7 | 14 | TRBV4-1 | CASSQNSWTYEQYF